The clone carrying this T cell receptor beta chain occurred a few times. The antigen remains undetermined. The PCR made use of 60 Vbeta and 13 Jbeta primers. How the authors handled the data: Approximately 11 million of the 80 million or so unique TCR beta chains counted in a later analysis were shared. Clones were sequenced by immunoSEQ multiplex PCR, and TCRdb holds only the in-frame ones, with some missing. D and trimming were read from the DNA, whereas the V and J calls and clone size are those reported in that table. The data show 95,000 to 150,000 clones, approximately 80% seen once. This specimen belongs to a study of cytomegalovirus exposure and HLA in healthy donors. Study-level points and caveats: Near-uniform donor sequencing depth was presumed by presence/absence analyses. Cytomegalovirus association was listed for 164 TCR beta chains.

The sequenced material came from PBMCs. The sequence was collected from a woman between 18 and 30 years old in good health and CMV-seronegative.

This CDR3 is CASRAAAGSGYTF. The CDR3 DNA sequence: TGTGCCAGCAGGGCGGCAGCGGGGTCTGGCTACACCTTC. The V gene is TRBV6-1, the J gene TRBJ1-2; D gene ambiguous. V was clipped by 6 bases and J by 7 bases, with 15 bases between them. Germline values: CDR1 MNHNS, CDR2 SASEGT. This CDR3 is built from 13 residues.